The subject of this entry is one TCR beta chain. Antigen unknown. The second PCR ran roughly 6 to 12 cycles with a sample-barcoded 5' primer and J-beta primers. There were at least 2.5 million CDR3-containing paired-end reads obtained from each sample. TCRdb called the 5' RACE reads again in MiXCR, with one record for every CDR3 protein. The sample has 890,000 or so distinct CDR3 sequences; about 59% are singletons. V lost 7 bases to trimming and J lost 14 bases, with 24 bases between them. The CDR3 is made up of 14 amino acids. The data belong to a study of blood T cells in healthy people across ages. General study findings and limits: Underestimates were what the diversity estimates from one million T cells were considered to be.

Source material: blood. The sequence came from a man aged 25 to 40 in good health. The rearrangement uses TRBV12-3 or TRBV12-4 and TRBJ2-1, with TRBD2 as a possible D gene (5 bases). CDR3 sequence reads: CASTLSPGDRGEFF. Written as DNA, the CDR3 is TGTGCCAGCACCCTGTCCCCGGGCGATCGGGGAGAGTTCTTC.